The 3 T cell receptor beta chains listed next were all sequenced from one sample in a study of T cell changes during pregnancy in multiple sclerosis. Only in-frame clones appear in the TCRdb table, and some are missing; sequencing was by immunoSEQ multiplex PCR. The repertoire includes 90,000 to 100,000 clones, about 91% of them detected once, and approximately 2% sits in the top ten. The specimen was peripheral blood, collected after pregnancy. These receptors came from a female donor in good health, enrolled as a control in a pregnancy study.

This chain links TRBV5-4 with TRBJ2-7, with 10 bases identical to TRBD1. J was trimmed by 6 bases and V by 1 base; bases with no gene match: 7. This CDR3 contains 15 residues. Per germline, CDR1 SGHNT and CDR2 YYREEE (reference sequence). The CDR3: CASSLPGTGVVEQYF. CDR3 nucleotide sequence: TGTGCCAGCAGCTTGCCCGGGACAGGGGTGGTCGAGCAGTACTTC.

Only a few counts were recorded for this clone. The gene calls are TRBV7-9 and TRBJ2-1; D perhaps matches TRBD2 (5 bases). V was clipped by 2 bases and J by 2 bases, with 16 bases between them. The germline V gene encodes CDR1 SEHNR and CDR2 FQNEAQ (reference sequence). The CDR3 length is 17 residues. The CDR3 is CASSLRSARSTYNEQFF. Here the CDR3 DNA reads TGTGCCAGCAGCTTACGTAGCGCTAGATCCACCTACAATGAGCAGTTCTTC.

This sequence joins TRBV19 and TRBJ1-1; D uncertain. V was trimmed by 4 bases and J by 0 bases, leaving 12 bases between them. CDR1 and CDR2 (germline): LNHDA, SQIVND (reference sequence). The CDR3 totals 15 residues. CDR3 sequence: CASSRRARMNTEAFF. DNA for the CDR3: TGTGCCAGTAGTAGGAGGGCGCGGATGAACACTGAAGCTTTCTTT.